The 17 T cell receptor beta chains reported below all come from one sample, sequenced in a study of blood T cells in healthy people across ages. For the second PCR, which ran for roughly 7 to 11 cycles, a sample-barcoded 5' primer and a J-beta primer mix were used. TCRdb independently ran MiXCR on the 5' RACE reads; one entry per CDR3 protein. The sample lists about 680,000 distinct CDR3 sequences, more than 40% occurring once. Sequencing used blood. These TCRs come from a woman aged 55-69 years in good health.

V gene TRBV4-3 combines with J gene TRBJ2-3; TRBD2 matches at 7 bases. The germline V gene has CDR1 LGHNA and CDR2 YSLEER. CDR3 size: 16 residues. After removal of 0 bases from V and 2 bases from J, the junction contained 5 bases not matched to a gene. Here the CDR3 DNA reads TGCGCCAGCAGCCAAGACGGGCGGGAGTTCACAGATACGCAGTATTTT. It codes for CASSQDGREFTDTQYF.

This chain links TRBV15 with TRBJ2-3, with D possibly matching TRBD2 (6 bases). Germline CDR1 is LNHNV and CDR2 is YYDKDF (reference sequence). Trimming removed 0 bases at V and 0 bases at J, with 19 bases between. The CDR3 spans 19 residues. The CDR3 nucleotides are TGTGCCACCAGCAGAGATATAGCGGACACCGAGACTAGCACAGATACGCAGTATTTT. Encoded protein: CATSRDIADTETSTDTQYF.

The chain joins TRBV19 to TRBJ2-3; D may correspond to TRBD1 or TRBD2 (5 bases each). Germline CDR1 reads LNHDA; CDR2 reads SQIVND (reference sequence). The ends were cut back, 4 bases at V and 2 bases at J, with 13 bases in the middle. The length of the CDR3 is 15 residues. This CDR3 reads CASSTRDRNTDTQYF. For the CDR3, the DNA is TGTGCCAGTAGTACCCGGGACCGAAACACAGATACGCAGTATTTT.

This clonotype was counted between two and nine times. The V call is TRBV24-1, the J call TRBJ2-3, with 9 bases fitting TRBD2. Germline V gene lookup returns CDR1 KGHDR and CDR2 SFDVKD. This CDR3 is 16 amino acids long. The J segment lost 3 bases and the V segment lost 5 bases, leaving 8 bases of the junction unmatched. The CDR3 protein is CATSGNLAGKTDTQYF. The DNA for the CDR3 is TGTGCCACCAGTGGAAATCTAGCGGGAAAGACAGATACGCAGTATTTT.

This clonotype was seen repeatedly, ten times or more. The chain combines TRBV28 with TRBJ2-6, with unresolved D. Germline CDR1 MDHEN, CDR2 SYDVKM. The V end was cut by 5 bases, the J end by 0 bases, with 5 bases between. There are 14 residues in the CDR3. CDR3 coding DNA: TGTGCCAGCAGTATGACCTCTGGGGCCAACGTCCTGACTTTC. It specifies CASSMTSGANVLTF. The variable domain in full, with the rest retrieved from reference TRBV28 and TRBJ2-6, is DVKVTQSSRYLVKRTGEKVFLECVQDMDHENMFWYRQDPGLGLRLIYFSYDVKMKEKGDIPEGYSVSREKKERFSLILESASTNQTSMYLCASSMTSGANVLTFGAGSRLTVL.

In DNA, the CDR3 is TGTGCCAGCAGTGAATGGAGGATAGCGGGAGAGGCCTACAATGAGCAGTTCTTC. This sequence encodes CASSEWRIAGEAYNEQFF. The V call is TRBV25-1, the J call TRBJ2-1, with 9 bases identical to TRBD2. The V gene's germline CDR1 is MGHDK and CDR2 SYGVNS. The junction had 9 bases not matched to a gene; V was cut back by 1 base and J by 2 bases. The CDR3 loop spans 18 amino acids.

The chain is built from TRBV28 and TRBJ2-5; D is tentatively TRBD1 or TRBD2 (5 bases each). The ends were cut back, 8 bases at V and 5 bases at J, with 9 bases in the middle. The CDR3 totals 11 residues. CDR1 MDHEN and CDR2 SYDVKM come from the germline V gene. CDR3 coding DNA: TGTGCCAGCGGGACCTGGGAGACCCAGTACTTC. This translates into CASGTWETQYF.

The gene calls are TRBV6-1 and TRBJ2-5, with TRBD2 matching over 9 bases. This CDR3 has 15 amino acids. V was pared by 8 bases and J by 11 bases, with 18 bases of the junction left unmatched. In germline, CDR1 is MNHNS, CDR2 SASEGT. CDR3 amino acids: CASVSGSTTGYEQYF. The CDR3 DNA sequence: TGTGCCAGCGTTAGCGGGAGTACCACCGGCTATGAGCAGTACTTC.

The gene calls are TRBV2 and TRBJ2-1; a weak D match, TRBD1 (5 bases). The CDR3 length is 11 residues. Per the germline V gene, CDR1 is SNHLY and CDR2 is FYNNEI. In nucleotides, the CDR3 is TGTCTTGGGGCAGCCTACAATGAGCAGTTCTTC. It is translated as CLGAAYNEQFF.

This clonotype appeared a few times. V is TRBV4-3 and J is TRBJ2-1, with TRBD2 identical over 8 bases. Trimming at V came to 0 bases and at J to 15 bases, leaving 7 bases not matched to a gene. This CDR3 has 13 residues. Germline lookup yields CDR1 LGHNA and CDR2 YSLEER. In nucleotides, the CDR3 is TGCGCCAGCAGCCAAGATGTATTCGGGAGGGGGTTCTTC. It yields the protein CASSQDVFGRGFF.

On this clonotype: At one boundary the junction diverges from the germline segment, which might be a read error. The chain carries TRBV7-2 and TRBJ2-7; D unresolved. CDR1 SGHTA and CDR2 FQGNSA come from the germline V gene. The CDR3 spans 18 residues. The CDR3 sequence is CARSLDRPLAELEYEQYF. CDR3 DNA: TGTGCCCGCAGCCTAGATAGGCCACTGGCGGAGTTGGAGTACGAGCAGTACTTC.

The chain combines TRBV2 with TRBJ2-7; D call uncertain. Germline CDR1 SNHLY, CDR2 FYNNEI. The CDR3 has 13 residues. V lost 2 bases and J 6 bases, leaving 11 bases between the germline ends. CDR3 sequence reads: CASSENGQAEQYF. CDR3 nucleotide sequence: TGTGCCAGCAGTGAAAATGGCCAGGCCGAGCAGTACTTC.

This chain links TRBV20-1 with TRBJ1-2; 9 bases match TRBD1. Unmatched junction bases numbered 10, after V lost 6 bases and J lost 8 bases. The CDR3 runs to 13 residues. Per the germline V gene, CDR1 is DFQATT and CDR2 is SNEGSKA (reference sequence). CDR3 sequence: CSARQGERIGYTF. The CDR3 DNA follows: TGCAGTGCCCGACAGGGGGAGAGAATAGGCTACACCTTC.

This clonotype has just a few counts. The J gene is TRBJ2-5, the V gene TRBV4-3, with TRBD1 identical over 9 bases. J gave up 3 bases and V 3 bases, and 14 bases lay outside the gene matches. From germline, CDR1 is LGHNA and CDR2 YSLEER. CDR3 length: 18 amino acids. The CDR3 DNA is TGCGCCAGCAGCCAGTGGGACCTACAGGGGGCGATTGAAGAGACCCAGTACTTC. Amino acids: CASSQWDLQGAIEETQYF.

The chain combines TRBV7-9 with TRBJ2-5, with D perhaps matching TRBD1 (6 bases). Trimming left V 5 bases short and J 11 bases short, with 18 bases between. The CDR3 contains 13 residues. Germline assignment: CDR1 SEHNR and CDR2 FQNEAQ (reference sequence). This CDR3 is CASSLRQADEQYF. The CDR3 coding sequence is TGTGCCAGCAGCCTAAGACAGGCCGATGAGCAGTACTTC.

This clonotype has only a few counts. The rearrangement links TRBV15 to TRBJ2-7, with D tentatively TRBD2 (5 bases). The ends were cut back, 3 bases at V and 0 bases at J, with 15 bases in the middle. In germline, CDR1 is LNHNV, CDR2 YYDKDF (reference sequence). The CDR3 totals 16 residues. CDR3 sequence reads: CATSSSWRRSSYEQYF. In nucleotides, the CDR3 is TGTGCCACCAGCAGCTCGTGGCGGAGGAGCTCCTACGAGCAGTACTTC.

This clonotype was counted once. The CDR3 loop reads CASQRTYTGELFF. CDR3 bases: TGTGCCAGTCAACGAACCTACACCGGGGAGCTGTTTTTT. The rearrangement joins TRBV6-1 to TRBJ2-2; D is uncertain. The CDR3 runs 13 residues. Trimming shortened V by 9 bases and J by 3 bases, and 11 bases separated the two germline ends. Germline lookup yields CDR1 MNHNS and CDR2 SASEGT.